A selection of T cell receptor beta chains follows, all from one sample in a study of blood T cell repertoires in COVID-19. Produced via immunoSEQ multiplex PCR; TCRdb's table is partial and in-frame only. The sample gives approximately 430,000 clones, 86% of which show up once; around 1.4% is in the top ten. Specimen: peripheral blood. These receptors originate from a woman between 25 and 40 years old with active or convalescent COVID-19. CDR3s leave out the opening cysteine and the closing phenylalanine or tryptophan. D genes are given only for firm matches.

d_call,v_call,j_call,cdr3_aa
NA,TRBV19,TRBJ2-1,ASSILRNEQF
NA,TRBV4-1,TRBJ1-1,ASSNRDTENTEAF
NA,TRBV6-6,TRBJ1-2,ASSHHSTDGYT
TRBD2,TRBV6-5,TRBJ2-3,ASSYGGSTDTQY
TRBD1,TRBV5-1,TRBJ1-2,ASSLQTGDYGYT
TRBD1,TRBV5-1,TRBJ2-6,ASSGPGQGRSGANVLT
NA,TRBV6-5,TRBJ1-2,ASRPGTINYGYT
NA,TRBV27,TRBJ2-7,ASSLTSFSEQY
NA,TRBV7-6,TRBJ1-5,ASSPSGEVQPQH
TRBD2,TRBV19,TRBJ2-1,ASSSTNREGGEQF
NA,TRBV15,TRBJ1-5,ATSRGTVGGKPQH
NA,TRBV6-5,TRBJ1-4,ASSPRGQSYEKLF
NA,TRBV4-1,TRBJ2-1,ASSQGASVEQF
NA,TRBV5-1,TRBJ2-1,ASSLDTYNEQF
NA,TRBV5-1,TRBJ2-7,ASSLGTSFSYEQY
TRBD1,TRBV10-3,TRBJ1-2,AINSGTGANYGYT
TRBD1,TRBV6-1,TRBJ1-5,ASSEVGQGAQPQH
NA,TRBV6-6,TRBJ1-2,ASSSSQQERYT
TRBD1,TRBV15,TRBJ2-6,ATSPGTRDRERGGANVLT
NA,TRBV19,TRBJ2-1,ASSILADNEQF
TRBD1,TRBV6-4,TRBJ1-1,ASSVTGAENTEAF
TRBD2,TRBV4-2,TRBJ2-7,ASSQTTSGRYEQY
TRBD1,TRBV5-1,TRBJ1-1,ASSQSGTGLEAF
TRBD1,TRBV5-1,TRBJ2-3,ASSLGQGHADTQY
NA,TRBV19,TRBJ2-5,ASSIDLDRTQETQY
NA,TRBV5-1,TRBJ1-4,ASTPGNREEKLF
NA,TRBV5-1,TRBJ1-4,ASSPGGGPNEKLF
NA,TRBV4-1,TRBJ1-3,ASSQDMSNTIY
NA,TRBV20-1,TRBJ2-4,SASVGKQNIQY
NA,TRBV19,TRBJ2-1,ASSNLASNEQF
NA,TRBV7-2,TRBJ1-1,ASRQPGKVYAF
TRBD2,TRBV3-1/TRBV3-2,TRBJ2-2,ASSRGLAGEGGELF
NA,TRBV27,TRBJ2-3,ASSFGASVTDTQY
NA,TRBV27,TRBJ1-5,ASSLAGYSNQPQH
TRBD2,TRBV2,TRBJ2-3,ASSEREGAADTQY
TRBD1,TRBV5-8,TRBJ2-1,AKHLGQNRNEQF
NA,TRBV4-1,TRBJ1-5,ASSQDKDSYSNQPQH
NA,TRBV20-1,TRBJ1-2,SASPGGYT
TRBD2,TRBV25-1,TRBJ2-5,ASSSSGGNQETQY
TRBD1,TRBV27,TRBJ2-7,ASSSYGQGVYEQY
TRBD1,TRBV30,TRBJ1-4,AWRGQGRDEKLF
NA,TRBV6-5,TRBJ2-2,ASSKGYGTGELF
TRBD2,TRBV2,TRBJ2-1,ASRGTIYEQF
TRBD2,TRBV7-7,TRBJ2-3,ASSLGGGRPDTQY
NA,TRBV19,TRBJ2-6,ASGPSGANVLT
NA,TRBV5-1,TRBJ2-1,ASSSVPESSYNEQF
TRBD1,TRBV6-5,TRBJ1-5,ASSSGGSNQPQH
NA,TRBV6-2/TRBV6-3,TRBJ2-7,ASSSIEKYEQY
NA,TRBV19,TRBJ2-2,ASSRGELF
NA,TRBV5-1,TRBJ2-7,ASSFSSVGYEQY
NA,TRBV5-1,TRBJ1-5,ASSPWRGSNQPQH
TRBD2,TRBV5-5,TRBJ2-2,ASRGLALAGGTVNTGELF
NA,TRBV18,TRBJ1-1,ASSPRQPSMNTEAF
NA,TRBV18,TRBJ2-5,ASSSTRVEETQY
TRBD2,TRBV18,TRBJ2-3,ASSPSSGSPTDTQY
NA,TRBV3-1/TRBV3-2,TRBJ2-7,ASSPLTSGYEQY
NA,TRBV6-5,TRBJ2-7,ASSYIRGSEQY
TRBD1,TRBV19,TRBJ2-5,ASSIGQARETQY
NA,TRBV11-2,TRBJ1-3,ASSFSGWSGNTIY
TRBD1,TRBV7-7,TRBJ1-4,ASSLEGQGATKLF